Below are 6 T cell receptor beta chains sequenced from a single sample in a study of blood T cell repertoires in COVID-19. Libraries were prepared by immunoSEQ multiplex PCR; TCRdb keeps only in-frame clonotypes and omits some of them. The repertoire holds some 260,000 clones, with around 90% as singletons. The sample consisted of PBMCs or T cells enriched from blood (not recorded which). All receptors derive from a woman younger than 45 with acute COVID-19.

Only one count was recorded for this clone. CDR3 residues: CASSYGVGGLDGELFF. For the CDR3, the DNA is TGTGCCAGCAGTTACGGGGTAGGAGGGCTAGACGGGGAGCTGTTTTTT. The chain has TRBV6-5 and TRBJ2-2; D is possibly TRBD2 (6 bases). The germline V and J ends were trimmed by 2 bases and 7 bases, with 17 bases remaining between them. The CDR3 has 16 residues. Germline V CDR1 and CDR2: MNHEY, SVGAGI.

This chain joins TRBV5-1 and TRBJ2-7; 9 bases line up with TRBD1. The V gene end was trimmed by 4 bases and the J gene end by 6 bases; junction bases not matched to a gene: 11. CDR1 is SGHRS, CDR2 YFSETQ, per germline. The CDR3 runs to 15 residues. CDR3 DNA: TGCGCCAGCAGCGGGACAGGGACGGACCTTCGCGAGCAGTACTTC. This gives the protein CASSGTGTDLREQYF.

The V gene is TRBV27, the J gene TRBJ2-1, with 7 bases identical to TRBD2. The ends lost 5 bases at V and 9 bases at J; junction bases unmatched: 13. This CDR3 has 15 residues. Per germline, CDR1 MNHEY and CDR2 SMNVEV (reference sequence). CDR3 DNA: TGTGCCAGCAGTACGACTAGCCTTGGGTTAGGTGAGCAGTTCTTC. It codes for CASSTTSLGLGEQFF.

The V and J genes are TRBV12-3 or TRBV12-4 and TRBJ2-5, with D tentatively TRBD2 (6 bases). V lost 3 bases, J lost 4 bases, and 9 bases lay in between. The CDR3 has 13 amino acids. The CDR3 DNA reads TGTGCCAGCAGTTTTAATAGCGGAGAGACCCAGTACTTC. Its translation: CASSFNSGETQYF.

The J gene is TRBJ2-3, the V gene TRBV28; 10 bases align to TRBD2. From germline, CDR1 is MDHEN and CDR2 SYDVKM. This CDR3 has 15 residues. The J segment lost 5 bases and the V segment lost 5 bases, leaving 7 bases of the junction unmatched. The CDR3: CASSTWTSGGDTQYF. Here the CDR3 DNA reads TGTGCCAGCAGTACTTGGACTAGCGGAGGAGATACGCAGTATTTT. Combining the CDR3 with reference TRBV28 and TRBJ2-3 gives the whole variable domain DVKVTQSSRYLVKRTGEKVFLECVQDMDHENMFWYRQDPGLGLRLIYFSYDVKMKEKGDIPEGYSVSREKKERFSLILESASTNQTSMYLCASSTWTSGGDTQYFGPGTRLTVL.

The V call is TRBV5-4, the J call TRBJ1-2; D is unclear. V shed 4 bases and J shed 7 bases, with 17 bases lying between them. This CDR3 comprises 14 residues. Germline-derived CDR1 and CDR2 are SGHNT and YYREEE (reference sequence). The CDR3 DNA reads TGTGCCAGCAGCCCCGGGGAGGAGGTCCGTGGCTACACCTTC. Residues: CASSPGEEVRGYTF.